The rows below give T cell receptor beta chains drawn from one sample of a study of technical replicates of blood from several donors. Profiled with immunoSEQ multiplex PCR; TCRdb holds only in-frame clones, not every one. The profile shows some 12,000 clones, 92% of them singletons. Material for sequencing was PBMCs. The receptors were sampled from a human donor in good health. Both conserved end residues are part of each CDR3.

V	CDR3
TRBV2	CASSAQGNQPQHF
TRBV5-1	CASSNQGETGELFF
TRBV19	CASTRTGGDEKLFF
TRBV11-2	CASSLELDGGDNEQFF
TRBV7-9	CASSLSGRASNEQFF
TRBV28	CASSRPPRGANEQFF
TRBV29-1	CSVEFRGGNTIYF
TRBV7-9	CASSIQGSRNTEAFF
TRBV5-1	CASSLGYRASGNTIYF
TRBV6-1	CASSERSSGNNEQYF
TRBV6-5	CASSPGLAGYNEQFF
TRBV10-3	CAISESEREKLFF
TRBV2	CASNQGGAGKNEKLFF
TRBV6-5	CASSPMIDGDTIYF
TRBV28	CASSPAAGGPTYEQYF
TRBV7-9	CASSVRGDSEAFF
TRBV15	CATSSGQGAIPEAFF
TRBV7-8	CASSIQERNQPQHF